Following are 13 T cell receptor beta chains from one sample sequenced in a study of T cell responses to AZD1222 COVID-19 vaccine. The table came from immunoSEQ multiplex PCR; TCRdb's copy has only in-frame clones and leaves some out. The sample records more than 60,000 clones, about 79% being singletons. The sequenced sample was peripheral blood, obtained on day 0 of AZD1222 vaccination. The origin of the receptors is an adult in good health.

This clone was found a few times. V usage is TRBV5-8 and J usage is TRBJ1-5, with 9 positions matching TRBD1. The CDR3 has 14 amino acids. CDR1 and CDR2 from the germline V gene are SGHTS and YDEGEE. The junction had 3 bases not matched to a gene; V was cut back by 4 bases and J by 4 bases. CDR3 amino acids: CASSIGTGNQPQHF. CDR3 coding DNA: TGTGCCAGCAGCATTGGGACAGGGAATCAGCCCCAGCATTTT.

V and J are TRBV7-2 and TRBJ1-1, with a weak D call TRBD1 (6 bases). Germline CDR1 reads SGHTA; CDR2 reads FQGNSA. The CDR3 consists of 15 residues. V lost 2 bases, J lost 5 bases, and 15 bases lay in between. In DNA form, the CDR3 reads TGTGCCAGCAGCTTAATCAGGGCAGGACAGACTGAAGCTTTCTTT. This codes for CASSLIRAGQTEAFF.

This clone has a handful of counts. The chain uses TRBV9 and TRBJ1-2; a weak D match, TRBD1 (6 bases). This CDR3 has 12 amino acids. Trimming removed 4 bases at V and 7 bases at J, with 11 bases between. The germline V gene has CDR1 SGDLS and CDR2 YYNGEE. Here the CDR3 reads CASSPHRVGYTF. In DNA form, the CDR3 reads TGTGCCAGCAGCCCTCACAGGGTTGGCTACACCTTC.

The chain employs TRBV19 and TRBJ1-1, with 7 bases matching TRBD1. V was pared by 5 bases and J by 4 bases, with 4 bases of the junction left unmatched. The CDR3 length is 13 residues. Germline CDR1 reads LNHDA; CDR2 reads SQIVND (reference sequence). The CDR3 here is CASSSRTGTEAFF. Written as DNA, the CDR3 is TGTGCCAGTAGTTCCCGGACAGGCACTGAAGCTTTCTTT. The whole variable domain, remainder taken from reference TRBV19 and TRBJ1-1, is DGGITQSPKYLFRKEGQNVTLSCEQNLNHDAMYWYRQDPGQGLRLIYYSQIVNDFQKGDIAEGYSVSREKKESFPLTVTSAQKNPTAFYLCASSSRTGTEAFFGQGTRLTVV.

This chain joins TRBV6-1 and TRBJ2-5, with D possibly being TRBD1 or TRBD2 (7 bases each). Trimming removed 2 bases at V and 5 bases at J, with 15 bases between. Germline V CDR1 and CDR2: MNHNS, SASEGT. The CDR3 spans 15 residues. The CDR3 DNA reads TGTGCCAGCAGTGAACAGGGGGGGCACGGGGAGACCCAGTACTTC. Residues: CASSEQGGHGETQYF.

This clone has a handful of counts. The chain couples TRBV2 to TRBJ1-1; 9 bases align to TRBD1. The length of the CDR3 is 13 residues. The germline V gene has CDR1 SNHLY and CDR2 FYNNEI. After removal of 6 bases from V and 7 bases from J, the junction contained 6 bases not matched to a gene. The CDR3 is CASRGQGYSEAFF. The CDR3 nucleotides read TGTGCCAGCAGGGGACAGGGTTACAGTGAAGCTTTCTTT.

This chain joins TRBV27 and TRBJ2-7; 7 bases match TRBD1. CDR1 MNHEY and CDR2 SMNVEV come from the germline V gene (reference sequence). The CDR3 totals 16 residues. V shed 5 bases and J 2 bases; nucleotides not matched to a gene: 12. CDR3 loop: CASSPSGQVITYEQYF. CDR3 in DNA: TGTGCCAGCAGTCCATCTGGACAGGTCATTACCTACGAGCAGTACTTC.

This chain links TRBV27 with TRBJ2-1; D unresolved. The CDR3 covers 13 residues. Trimming shortened V by 0 bases and J by 6 bases, and 6 bases separated the two germline ends. CDR1 is MNHEY, CDR2 SMNVEV, per germline (reference sequence). CDR3 residues: CASSLSPGNEQFF. The CDR3 DNA reads as TGTGCCAGCAGTTTATCCCCGGGCAATGAGCAGTTCTTC.

A word on this clone: The sample carries other DNA sequences with the same CDR3. The V and J genes are TRBV2 and TRBJ2-5; D not certain. Germline V CDR1 and CDR2: SNHLY, FYNNEI. This CDR3 comprises 11 residues. Trimming took 5 bases from V and 0 from J, leaving 1 base between them. The CDR3 is CASSYQETQYF. DNA of the CDR3: TGTGCCAGCAGTTACCAAGAGACCCAGTACTTC.

The chain has TRBV28 and TRBJ1-4; D is ambiguous. Trimming pared 4 bases from V and 3 bases from J, leaving 3 bases between. The germline V gene encodes CDR1 MDHEN and CDR2 SYDVKM. The CDR3 has 12 residues. The CDR3 region has the DNA TGTGCCAGCAGTTCTTCTAATGAAAAACTGTTTTTT. This gives the protein CASSSSNEKLFF. Full variable domain (missing parts from reference TRBV28 and TRBJ1-4): DVKVTQSSRYLVKRTGEKVFLECVQDMDHENMFWYRQDPGLGLRLIYFSYDVKMKEKGDIPEGYSVSREKKERFSLILESASTNQTSMYLCASSSSNEKLFFGSGTQLSVL.

The chain links TRBV29-1 to TRBJ2-7; D tentatively reads TRBD1 or TRBD2 (5 bases each). V dropped 3 bases and J dropped 5 bases, with 17 bases sitting between them. The CDR3 covers 14 residues. Germline V gives CDR1 SQVTM, CDR2 ANQGSEA. CDR3 region: CSVDPGTPGNEQYF. The CDR3 region has the DNA TGCAGCGTTGATCCCGGGACCCCTGGTAACGAGCAGTACTTC.

V and J are TRBV28 and TRBJ2-1; weak D call: TRBD2 (6 bases). V dropped 6 bases and J dropped 4 bases, with 16 bases sitting between them. Germline CDR1 and CDR2: MDHEN and SYDVKM. The CDR3 extends over 15 amino acids. CDR3 residues: CASRGASVTYNEQFF. For the CDR3, the DNA is TGTGCCAGCAGGGGTGCTAGCGTAACGTACAATGAGCAGTTCTTC.

This chain uses TRBV6-5 with TRBJ1-2; no firm D call. V lost 10 bases and J 0 bases, leaving 15 bases between the germline ends. The CDR3 spans 14 residues. The V gene's germline CDR1 is MNHEY and CDR2 SVGAGI. The CDR3 sequence is CATTGGGANYGYTF. The CDR3 DNA reads TGTGCCACTACGGGAGGAGGCGCTAACTATGGCTACACCTTC.